This is a list of T cell receptor beta chains from one sample in a study of blood T cell repertoires in COVID-19. Profiled with immunoSEQ multiplex PCR; TCRdb holds only in-frame clones, not every one. Among about 520,000 clones, around 85% were seen once, and the ten largest hold approximately 2.9%. Specimen: peripheral blood. Every receptor here comes from a human donor in a cohort sampled during active COVID-19. Each CDR3 is given with its conserved first and last residue. Each record gives: J gene, V gene, D gene, CDR3 protein. The D gene is left open where the match is weak.

j_gene: TRBJ2-7; v_gene: TRBV4-3; d_gene: NA; CDR3aa: CASSLGQTYEQYF
j_gene: TRBJ1-4; v_gene: TRBV7-2; d_gene: TRBD1; CDR3aa: CASSQQGINEKLFF
j_gene: TRBJ1-1; v_gene: TRBV7-9; d_gene: NA; CDR3aa: CASSRQASNTEAFF
j_gene: TRBJ2-3; v_gene: TRBV19; d_gene: NA; CDR3aa: CASRRGQITDTQYF
j_gene: TRBJ1-2; v_gene: TRBV29-1; d_gene: NA; CDR3aa: CSAERGAYGYTF
j_gene: TRBJ2-6; v_gene: TRBV27; d_gene: NA; CDR3aa: CASSSRYLTVSSGANVLTF
j_gene: TRBJ2-1; v_gene: TRBV20-1; d_gene: TRBD1; CDR3aa: CSAGQGDKFF
j_gene: TRBJ2-3; v_gene: TRBV7-9; d_gene: TRBD2; CDR3aa: CASILGLAASTDTQYF
j_gene: TRBJ2-1; v_gene: TRBV11-2; d_gene: TRBD2; CDR3aa: CASSSESGSSYNEQFF
j_gene: TRBJ2-1; v_gene: TRBV4-2; d_gene: TRBD2; CDR3aa: CASSPGLAGNLQFF
j_gene: TRBJ1-3; v_gene: TRBV9; d_gene: TRBD1; CDR3aa: CASSLRYRGSGNTIYF
j_gene: TRBJ2-1; v_gene: TRBV11-3; d_gene: TRBD2; CDR3aa: CASSLDYSTSGMGNEQFF
j_gene: TRBJ1-1; v_gene: TRBV19; d_gene: TRBD1; CDR3aa: CATSYIGTGRMNTEAFF
j_gene: TRBJ2-1; v_gene: TRBV28; d_gene: NA; CDR3aa: CASLQRGNEQFF
j_gene: TRBJ1-1; v_gene: TRBV5-1; d_gene: TRBD1; CDR3aa: CASSYNPGQGTTEAFF
j_gene: TRBJ2-7; v_gene: TRBV19; d_gene: TRBD2; CDR3aa: CASSIDRAGGLYEQYF
j_gene: TRBJ1-5; v_gene: TRBV19; d_gene: TRBD1; CDR3aa: CASTTGQANQPQHF
j_gene: TRBJ1-5; v_gene: TRBV7-2; d_gene: NA; CDR3aa: CASTAAGEYSNQPQHF
j_gene: TRBJ1-1; v_gene: TRBV9; d_gene: NA; CDR3aa: CASSLAGVNTEAFF
j_gene: TRBJ1-1; v_gene: TRBV10-1; d_gene: NA; CDR3aa: CASPSRGPQSCTEAFF
j_gene: TRBJ1-5; v_gene: TRBV5-1; d_gene: TRBD1; CDR3aa: CASKQGAGDQPQHF
j_gene: TRBJ2-2; v_gene: TRBV29-1; d_gene: NA; CDR3aa: CSVDIRGGSGELFF
j_gene: TRBJ2-3; v_gene: TRBV5-6; d_gene: NA; CDR3aa: CASTPIVTADTQYF
j_gene: TRBJ2-3; v_gene: TRBV5-1; d_gene: NA; CDR3aa: CASSLAFSTDTQYF
j_gene: TRBJ1-1; v_gene: TRBV12-5; d_gene: NA; CDR3aa: CASGSQGNTEAFF
j_gene: TRBJ1-5; v_gene: TRBV19; d_gene: NA; CDR3aa: CASSTFVRDQPQHF
j_gene: TRBJ2-1; v_gene: TRBV27; d_gene: NA; CDR3aa: CASSPDSFGNEQFF
j_gene: TRBJ2-5; v_gene: TRBV9; d_gene: NA; CDR3aa: CASSVWPTGLETQYF
j_gene: TRBJ1-6; v_gene: TRBV7-9; d_gene: TRBD1; CDR3aa: CASSASTGVNSPLHF
j_gene: TRBJ2-2; v_gene: TRBV5-1; d_gene: NA; CDR3aa: CASSLAGENTGELFF
j_gene: TRBJ1-2; v_gene: TRBV10-3; d_gene: NA; CDR3aa: CAISESQGDYGYTF
j_gene: TRBJ2-3; v_gene: TRBV7-2; d_gene: NA; CDR3aa: CASSLNGNKQYF
j_gene: TRBJ2-1; v_gene: TRBV11-3; d_gene: TRBD2; CDR3aa: CASSLSGGALYNEQFF
j_gene: TRBJ2-7; v_gene: TRBV7-9; d_gene: NA; CDR3aa: CASSLERYYEQYF
j_gene: TRBJ2-5; v_gene: TRBV7-3; d_gene: NA; CDR3aa: CASSLSGGPQETQYF
j_gene: TRBJ1-2; v_gene: TRBV7-8; d_gene: TRBD1; CDR3aa: CASSLQGQGAVGYTF
j_gene: TRBJ1-2; v_gene: TRBV5-1; d_gene: TRBD1; CDR3aa: CASSLDRGPYHGYTF
j_gene: TRBJ1-6; v_gene: TRBV20-1; d_gene: NA; CDR3aa: CSRNSPLHF
j_gene: TRBJ2-3; v_gene: TRBV7-9; d_gene: NA; CDR3aa: CASSLDRFDTDTQYF
j_gene: TRBJ1-5; v_gene: TRBV30; d_gene: NA; CDR3aa: CAWRRGGPSEQPQHF
j_gene: TRBJ2-6; v_gene: TRBV2; d_gene: NA; CDR3aa: CASRVRRQGYGANVLTF
j_gene: TRBJ2-4; v_gene: TRBV11-3; d_gene: TRBD1; CDR3aa: CASSSATGGVVNIQYF
j_gene: TRBJ2-7; v_gene: TRBV7-2; d_gene: TRBD1; CDR3aa: CATLRDRGAYEQYF
j_gene: TRBJ2-3; v_gene: TRBV11-2; d_gene: TRBD2; CDR3aa: CASSSGLAVQMGDTQYF
j_gene: TRBJ2-7; v_gene: TRBV4-1; d_gene: TRBD2; CDR3aa: CASSQPTGTSEPYEQYF
j_gene: TRBJ1-2; v_gene: TRBV28; d_gene: NA; CDR3aa: CASIEQGPNYGYTF
j_gene: TRBJ1-5; v_gene: TRBV28; d_gene: NA; CDR3aa: CASTPGGNQPQHF
j_gene: TRBJ2-5; v_gene: TRBV4-2; d_gene: NA; CDR3aa: CASSQESGETQYF
j_gene: TRBJ2-7; v_gene: TRBV28; d_gene: TRBD2; CDR3aa: CASSFSTSEGREQYF
j_gene: TRBJ2-7; v_gene: TRBV7-2; d_gene: TRBD2; CDR3aa: CASSSSWASGTYEQYF
j_gene: TRBJ1-2; v_gene: TRBV7-2; d_gene: NA; CDR3aa: CASSTRPGAVGSYTF